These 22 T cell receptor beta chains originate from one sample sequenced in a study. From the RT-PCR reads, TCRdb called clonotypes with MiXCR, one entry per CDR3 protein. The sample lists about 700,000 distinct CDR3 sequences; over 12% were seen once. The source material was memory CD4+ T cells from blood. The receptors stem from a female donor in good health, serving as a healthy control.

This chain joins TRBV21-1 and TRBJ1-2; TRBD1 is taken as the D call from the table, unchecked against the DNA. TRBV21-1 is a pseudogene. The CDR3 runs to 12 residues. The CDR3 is CASSAQGGGYTF. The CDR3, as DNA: TGTGCCAGCAGCGCCCAGGGGGGTGGCTACACCTTC.

The CDR3 DNA reads TGTGCCAGCAGCTTAGATACGGCTATTAGGAGTGAGCAGTTCTTC. Amino acid sequence: CASSLDTAIRSEQFF. V and J are TRBV7-2 and TRBJ2-1; unclear D gene. The CDR3 length is 15 residues. Germline V gene sequence: CDR1 SGHTA, CDR2 FQGNSA. Trimming cost V 1 base and J 9 bases, with 16 bases left between them.

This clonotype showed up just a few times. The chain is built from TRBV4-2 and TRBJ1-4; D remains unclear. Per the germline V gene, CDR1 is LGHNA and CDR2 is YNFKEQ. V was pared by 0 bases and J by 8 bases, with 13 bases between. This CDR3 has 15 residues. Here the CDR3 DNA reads TGTGCCAGCAGCCAAGATCCGGGTCTATTGGAAAAACTGTTTTTT. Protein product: CASSQDPGLLEKLFF.

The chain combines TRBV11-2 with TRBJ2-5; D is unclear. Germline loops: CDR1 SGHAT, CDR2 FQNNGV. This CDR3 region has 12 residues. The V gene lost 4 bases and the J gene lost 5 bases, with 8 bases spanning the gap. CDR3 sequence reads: CASSSNLETQYF. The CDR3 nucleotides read TGTGCCAGCAGCTCGAATCTGGAGACCCAGTACTTC.

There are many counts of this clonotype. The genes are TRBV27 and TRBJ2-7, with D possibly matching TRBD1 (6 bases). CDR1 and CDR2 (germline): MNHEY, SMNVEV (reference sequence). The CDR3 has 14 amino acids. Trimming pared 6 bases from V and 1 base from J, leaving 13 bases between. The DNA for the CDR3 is TGTGCCAGCAGCCCTTGGACAGAATCCTACGAGCAGTACTTC. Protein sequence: CASSPWTESYEQYF.

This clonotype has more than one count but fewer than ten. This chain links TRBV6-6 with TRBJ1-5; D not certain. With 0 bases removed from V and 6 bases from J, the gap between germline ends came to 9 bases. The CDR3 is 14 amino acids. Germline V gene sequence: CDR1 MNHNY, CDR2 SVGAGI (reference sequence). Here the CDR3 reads CASSYSRVGQPQHF. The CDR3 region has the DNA TGTGCCAGCAGTTACTCCAGAGTAGGTCAGCCCCAGCATTTT.

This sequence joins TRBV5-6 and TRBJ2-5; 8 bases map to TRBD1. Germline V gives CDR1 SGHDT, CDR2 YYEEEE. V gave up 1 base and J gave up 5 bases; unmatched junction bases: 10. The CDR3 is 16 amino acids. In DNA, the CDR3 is TGTGCCAGCAGCTTGCCCATCGACAGGGGTCGCGAGACCCAGTACTTC. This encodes CASSLPIDRGRETQYF. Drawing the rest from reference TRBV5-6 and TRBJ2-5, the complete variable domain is DAGVTQSPTHLIKTRGQQVTLRCSPKSGHDTVSWYQQALGQGPQFIFQYYEEEERQRGNFPDRFSGHQFPNYSSELNVNALLLGDSALYLCASSLPIDRGRETQYFGPGTRLLVL.

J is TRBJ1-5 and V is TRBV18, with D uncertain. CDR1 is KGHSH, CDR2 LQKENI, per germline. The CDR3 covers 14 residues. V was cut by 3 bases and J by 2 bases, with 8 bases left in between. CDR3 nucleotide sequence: TGTGCCAGCTCACCTAGCGCCGGCAATCAGCCCCAGCATTTT. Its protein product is CASSPSAGNQPQHF. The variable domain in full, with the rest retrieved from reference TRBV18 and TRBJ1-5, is NAGVMQNPRHLVRRRGQEARLRCSPMKGHSHVYWYRQLPEEGLKFMVYLQKENIIDESGMPKERFSAEFPKEGPSILRIQQVVRGDSAAYFCASSPSAGNQPQHFGDGTRLSIL.

The CDR3 coding sequence is TGCGCCAGCAGGGCTACAGTAAACACCGGGGAGCTGTTTTTT. Translation gives CASRATVNTGELFF. The chain carries TRBV5-1 and TRBJ2-2, with D unclear. In germline, CDR1 is SGHRS, CDR2 YFSETQ. The CDR3 has 14 residues. The V end lost 5 bases, the J end lost 2 bases, and 10 bases lay between the germline ends.

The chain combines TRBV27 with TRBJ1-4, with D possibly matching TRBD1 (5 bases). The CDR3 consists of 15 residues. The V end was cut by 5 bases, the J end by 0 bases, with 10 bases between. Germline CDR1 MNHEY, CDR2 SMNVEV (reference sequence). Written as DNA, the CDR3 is TGTGCCAGCAGTCGACAGACTGCAACTAATGAAAAACTGTTTTTT. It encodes CASSRQTATNEKLFF.

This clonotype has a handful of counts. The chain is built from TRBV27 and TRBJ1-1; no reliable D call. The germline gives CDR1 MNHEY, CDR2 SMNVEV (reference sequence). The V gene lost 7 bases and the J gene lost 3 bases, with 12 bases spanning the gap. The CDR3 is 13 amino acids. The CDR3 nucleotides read TGTGCCAGCACCCTCCGCCCGTACACTGAAGCTTTCTTT. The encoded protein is CASTLRPYTEAFF.

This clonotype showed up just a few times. The CDR3 region has the DNA TGCAGTGCTAGAGAGGACGGGAACACTGAAGCTTTCTTT. This sequence encodes CSAREDGNTEAFF. The gene calls are TRBV20-1 and TRBJ1-1, with D uncertain. CDR3 size: 13 residues. CDR1 DFQATT and CDR2 SNEGSKA come from the germline V gene (reference sequence). V shed 0 bases and J shed 1 base, with 6 bases lying between them.

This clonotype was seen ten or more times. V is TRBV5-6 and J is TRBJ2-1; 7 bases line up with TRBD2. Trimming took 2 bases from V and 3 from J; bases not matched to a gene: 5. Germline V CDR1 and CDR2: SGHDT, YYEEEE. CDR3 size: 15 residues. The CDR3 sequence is CASSFRASGYNEQFF. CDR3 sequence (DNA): TGTGCCAGCAGCTTTCGGGCTAGCGGCTACAATGAGCAGTTCTTC.

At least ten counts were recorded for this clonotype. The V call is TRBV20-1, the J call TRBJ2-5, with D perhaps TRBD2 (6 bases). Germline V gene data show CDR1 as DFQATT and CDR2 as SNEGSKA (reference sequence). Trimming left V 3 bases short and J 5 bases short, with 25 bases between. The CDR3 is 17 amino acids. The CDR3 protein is CSARGLAGTAGSETQYF. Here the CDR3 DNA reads TGCAGTGCTAGGGGCCTTGCAGGGACTGCCGGCTCGGAGACCCAGTACTTC.

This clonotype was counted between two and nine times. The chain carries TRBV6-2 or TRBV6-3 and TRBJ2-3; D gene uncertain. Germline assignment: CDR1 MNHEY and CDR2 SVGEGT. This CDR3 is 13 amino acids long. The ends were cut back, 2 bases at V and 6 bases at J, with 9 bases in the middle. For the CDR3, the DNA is TGTGCCAGCAGTTACCCCCCCGGGGATACGCAGTATTTT. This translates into CASSYPPGDTQYF.

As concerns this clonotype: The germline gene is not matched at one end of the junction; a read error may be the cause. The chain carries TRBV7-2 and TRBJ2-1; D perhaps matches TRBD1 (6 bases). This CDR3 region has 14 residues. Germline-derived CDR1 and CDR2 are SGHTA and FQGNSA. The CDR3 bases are TGTGCCAGCAGACAGGGAAGCTCCTACAATGGGCAGTTCTTC. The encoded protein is CASRQGSSYNGQFF.

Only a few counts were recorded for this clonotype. The CDR3 bases are TGTGCCACCCCCAGGGGCAAGCACGACGAGCAGTACTTC. As protein: CATPRGKHDEQYF. This chain uses TRBV10-3 with TRBJ2-7; D may be TRBD1 (6 bases). The germline CDR1 and CDR2 sequences are ENHRY and SYGVKD. The CDR3 runs to 13 residues. The V gene lost 10 bases and the J gene lost 5 bases, with 18 bases spanning the gap.

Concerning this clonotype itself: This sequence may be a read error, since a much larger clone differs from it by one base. The CDR3 nucleotides are TGTGCCAGCAGCCCCATTTCGTACTATGGCTACACCTTC. The encoded protein is CASSPISYYGYTF. The rearrangement uses TRBV12-3 or TRBV12-4 and TRBJ1-2, with D unresolved. V was trimmed by 6 bases and J by 3 bases, leaving 11 bases between them. The CDR3 spans 13 residues.

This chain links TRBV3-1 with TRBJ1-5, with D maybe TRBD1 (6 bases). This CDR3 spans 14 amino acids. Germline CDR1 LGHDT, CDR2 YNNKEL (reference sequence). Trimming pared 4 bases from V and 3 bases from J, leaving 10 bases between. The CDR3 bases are TGTGCCAGCAGCCTCATGGGGGCCAATCAGCCCCAGCATTTT. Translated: CASSLMGANQPQHF.

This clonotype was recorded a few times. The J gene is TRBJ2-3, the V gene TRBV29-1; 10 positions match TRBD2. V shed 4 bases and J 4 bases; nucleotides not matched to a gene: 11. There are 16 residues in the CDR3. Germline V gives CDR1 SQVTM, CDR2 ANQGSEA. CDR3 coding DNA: TGCAGCGTTGGAGCTAGCGGGAGTACTGTCCCAGATACGCAGTATTTT. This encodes CSVGASGSTVPDTQYF.

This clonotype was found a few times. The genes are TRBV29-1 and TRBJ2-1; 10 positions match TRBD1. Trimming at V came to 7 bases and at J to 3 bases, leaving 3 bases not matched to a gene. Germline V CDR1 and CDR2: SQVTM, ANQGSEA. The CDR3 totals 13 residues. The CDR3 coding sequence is TGCAGCGCGGGACAGGGGTACTACAATGAGCAGTTCTTC. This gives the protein CSAGQGYYNEQFF.

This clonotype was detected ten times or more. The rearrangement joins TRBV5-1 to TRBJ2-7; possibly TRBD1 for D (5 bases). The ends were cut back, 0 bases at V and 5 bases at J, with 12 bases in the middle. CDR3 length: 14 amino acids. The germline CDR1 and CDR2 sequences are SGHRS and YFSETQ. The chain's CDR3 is CASSLGQPRNEQYF. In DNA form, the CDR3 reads TGCGCCAGCAGCTTGGGACAGCCAAGGAACGAGCAGTACTTC.